This TCR beta chain was captured in a study of cytomegalovirus exposure and HLA in healthy donors. PCR used 60 Vbeta primers and 13 Jbeta primers. This table comes from immunoSEQ multiplex PCR, and its TCRdb copy is limited to in-frame clones, with some not included. The sample contains about 160,000 clones, around three quarters of which appear only once. This clone came up a few times. Sequenced sample: PBMCs. This clonotype was sampled from a man aged 40-50 years in good health and CMV-seropositive.

CDR3 sequence (DNA): TGTGCTACCCGGCAGAGCGGCTCCTACGAGCAGTACTTC. Residues: CATRQSGSYEQYF. The chain has TRBV5-8 and TRBJ2-7; tentatively, D is TRBD2 (5 bases). The germline V gene encodes CDR1 SGHTS and CDR2 YDEGEE. The CDR3 covers 13 residues.